Following are 10 T cell receptor beta chains from one sample sequenced in a study of blood T cells in healthy people across ages. Primers used in a second PCR of about 7 to 12 cycles were a sample-barcoded 5' primer and a J-beta primer mix. TCRdb analysed the 5' RACE reads with MiXCR anew, one entry per CDR3 protein. The sample gives around 1.5 million distinct CDR3 sequences, about 35% of which show up once; roughly 12% is in the top ten. The sequenced material came from blood. The source is a young woman in good health.

There are a few counts of this clonotype. The chain combines TRBV4-1 with TRBJ2-1; unclear D gene. Germline lookup yields CDR1 MGHRA and CDR2 YSYEKL. CDR3 length: 15 amino acids. Trimming left V 3 bases short and J 0 bases short, with 9 bases between. Here the CDR3 reads CASSHLRSSYNEQFF. The CDR3 DNA is TGCGCCAGCAGCCATCTCAGAAGCTCCTACAATGAGCAGTTCTTC.

This clonotype has a single count. The CDR3 spells CASSYRLATSYEQYF. The CDR3 DNA follows: TGTGCCAGCAGCTACCGACTAGCGACCTCCTACGAGCAGTACTTC. This chain connects TRBV11-2 to TRBJ2-7; 8 positions agree with TRBD2. Germline CDR1 SGHAT, CDR2 FQNNGV. The CDR3 runs 15 residues. The V gene end was trimmed by 4 bases and the J gene end by 0 bases; junction bases not matched to a gene: 5. Full variable domain (rest looked up from reference TRBV11-2 and TRBJ2-7): EAGVAQSPRYKIIEKRQSVAFWCNPISGHATLYWYQQILGQGPKLLIQFQNNGVVDDSQLPKDRFSAERLKGVDSTLKIQPAKLEDSAVYLCASSYRLATSYEQYFGPGTRLTVT.

The CDR3 loop is CASSADKDYEQYF. The CDR3 bases are TGCGCCAGCAGCGCGGACAAAGACTACGAGCAGTACTTC. The chain couples TRBV5-1 to TRBJ2-7, with D possibly being TRBD1 (5 bases). The CDR3 extends over 13 amino acids. Germline assignment: CDR1 SGHRS and CDR2 YFSETQ. Trimming cost V 4 bases and J 3 bases, with 11 bases left between them.

This clonotype was observed once. One end of the junction does not line up with germline, which may come from a read error. The gene calls are TRBV3-1 and TRBJ2-7, with D tentatively TRBD1 (5 bases). The tail of the sequence fits TRBJ2-5 better, so the J call may be wrong. The CDR3 length is 12 residues. In germline, CDR1 is LGHDT, CDR2 YNNKEL (reference sequence). The CDR3 coding sequence is TGTGCCGGCAGCACAGGTCCGGAGACCCAGTACTTC. It codes for CAGSTGPETQYF.

This clonotype was counted only a few times. Sequence at one end of the junction differs from germline and may be a read error. This rearrangement joins TRBV7-8 to TRBJ2-1, with a tentative D call TRBD2 (6 bases). In germline, CDR1 is SGHVS, CDR2 FQNEAQ. There are 15 residues in the CDR3. The CDR3 DNA sequence: TGTGCCGGCAGCCCGGATTGGATGAAGGAGGGTGAGCAGTTCTTC. Its translation: CAGSPDWMKEGEQFF.

The rearrangement joins TRBV7-9 to TRBJ2-2; D is tentatively TRBD1 or TRBD2 (7 bases each). The germline V gene has CDR1 SEHNR and CDR2 FQNEAQ (reference sequence). Trimming left V 10 bases short and J 6 bases short, with 21 bases between. The CDR3 length is 15 residues. The CDR3 protein is CAIGRDSGVPGELFF. The CDR3 DNA follows: TGTGCCATAGGGAGGGACAGTGGCGTCCCCGGGGAGCTGTTTTTT.

The chain joins TRBV6-6 to TRBJ1-3; possible D gene TRBD1, 5 bases. This CDR3 region has 18 residues. Looked up from germline, CDR1 is MNHNY and CDR2 is SVGAGI (reference sequence). Trimming removed 2 bases from V and 0 bases from J, with 17 bases in between. CDR3 sequence (DNA): TGTGCCAGCAGTTACAGTCACCCGGGGGATGACTCTGGAAACACCATATATTTT. This gives the protein CASSYSHPGDDSGNTIYF.

The chain couples TRBV12-3 or TRBV12-4 to TRBJ2-7; 8 bases align to TRBD1. J lost 2 bases, V lost 7 bases, and 7 bases had no gene match. The length of the CDR3 is 14 residues. As DNA, the CDR3 is TGTGCCAGCACCCCGGGGGACAGGACCTACGAGCAGTACTTC. As protein: CASTPGDRTYEQYF.

The rearrangement links TRBV30 to TRBJ2-7, with TRBD1 matching over 8 bases. The V gene end was trimmed by 3 bases and the J gene end by 2 bases; junction bases not matched to a gene: 3. CDR1 is GTSNPN, CDR2 SVGIG, per germline (reference sequence). The CDR3 covers 13 residues. The CDR3 spells CAWREDRAYEQYF. The CDR3 region has the DNA TGTGCCTGGAGGGAGGACAGGGCCTACGAGCAGTACTTC.

The V call is TRBV9, the J call TRBJ2-1; TRBD2 is a possible D gene (6 bases). This CDR3 has 16 amino acids. V was pared by 0 bases and J by 6 bases, with 16 bases between. The germline V gene has CDR1 SGDLS and CDR2 YYNGEE. The CDR3 DNA is TGTGCCAGCAGCGTAGGGGGCGGGAACCCTAGCAATGAGCAGTTCTTC. Encoded protein: CASSVGGGNPSNEQFF.